Listed below are T cell receptor beta chains from one sample, sequenced in a study of T cells in Graves' hyperthyroidism and ophthalmopathy. TCRdb itself ran the multiplex PCR reads through MiXCR, one entry per CDR3 protein. The repertoire consists of about 420,000 distinct CDR3 sequences, with around 16% occurring once and the leading ten covering roughly 7.7%. Sequencing used blood. These receptors were collected from a woman younger than 35 with Graves' hyperthyroidism. CDR3s include the opening cysteine and the closing phenylalanine or tryptophan. Each record gives: clone size, J gene, D gene, V gene, CDR3 DNA, CDR3 protein. A D gene is named only where the DNA matches it firmly. Only some rows state a clone size, as once, few, many or a class for expanded clones.

size: many; J: TRBJ2-7; D: NA; V: TRBV6-1; DNA: TGTGCCAGCAGTTCTCAGGGTGTCTACGAGCAGTACTTC; CDR3: CASSSQGVYEQYF
size: many; J: TRBJ1-2; D: NA; V: TRBV7-9; DNA: TGTGCCAGCAGCTTAGCGCCTCGAGGCTACACCTTC; CDR3: CASSLAPRGYTF
size: NA; J: TRBJ2-1; D: NA; V: TRBV6-5; DNA: TGTGCCAGCAGTTACGACAGGTCCTACAATGAGCAGTTCTTC; CDR3: CASSYDRSYNEQFF
size: many; J: TRBJ1-2; D: TRBD1; V: TRBV6-1; DNA: TGTGCCAGCAGTTCCCTGGACAGGGGTGATGGCTACACCTTC; CDR3: CASSSLDRGDGYTF
size: NA; J: TRBJ1-1; D: NA; V: TRBV3-1; DNA: TGTGCCAGCAGCCAAGTACTCGGGGAGGGGCGCACTGAAGCTTTCTTT; CDR3: CASSQVLGEGRTEAFF
size: many; J: TRBJ2-1; D: NA; V: TRBV20-1; DNA: TGCAGTGCTCTCCGACGCTCTGGGGCCAGTGAGCAGTTCTTC; CDR3: CSALRRSGASEQFF
size: many; J: TRBJ2-3; D: TRBD2; V: TRBV7-3; DNA: TGTGCCAGCAGCTTAAACGTCGGGGCGGGGGGCAGAGATACGCAGTATTTT; CDR3: CASSLNVGAGGRDTQYF
size: many; J: TRBJ1-1; D: NA; V: TRBV10-1; DNA: TGCGCCAGCAGTACCACCCGGGGACCAACTAGGGAAGCTTTCTTT; CDR3: CASSTTRGPTREAFF
size: many; J: TRBJ2-1; D: NA; V: TRBV6-1; DNA: TGTGCCAGCAAGCTTGGTCTGGGGTTTTACAATGAGCAGTTCTTC; CDR3: CASKLGLGFYNEQFF
size: many; J: TRBJ2-1; D: TRBD2; V: TRBV27; DNA: TGTGCCAGCAGTCCGGCGGGAGCCAATGAGCAGTTCTTC; CDR3: CASSPAGANEQFF
size: many; J: TRBJ1-6; D: NA; V: TRBV12-3/TRBV12-4; DNA: TGTGCCAGCAGTTTTATGGACAGCAGGAATTCACCCCTCCACTTT; CDR3: CASSFMDSRNSPLHF
size: many; J: TRBJ2-5; D: NA; V: TRBV5-6; DNA: TGTGCCAGCAGCTTCGGTACTGAGACCCAGTACTTC; CDR3: CASSFGTETQYF
size: many; J: TRBJ1-5; D: NA; V: TRBV19; DNA: TGTGCCAGTAGTATGACCGTCGAAACTAGCAATCAGCCCCAGCATTTT; CDR3: CASSMTVETSNQPQHF
size: NA; J: TRBJ1-1; D: TRBD1; V: TRBV30; DNA: TGTGCCTGGTACAGGGGTGGCCTATCTGAAGCTTTCTTT; CDR3: CAWYRGGLSEAFF
size: many; J: TRBJ2-7; D: NA; V: TRBV6-6; DNA: TGTGCCAGCAGTTACACCGTCAGATACGAGCAGTACTTC; CDR3: CASSYTVRYEQYF
size: many; J: TRBJ2-7; D: TRBD1; V: TRBV28; DNA: TGTGCCAGCAGCCCACGGAGACCCGGGACAGGGCGTAACGAGCAGTACTTC; CDR3: CASSPRRPGTGRNEQYF
size: many; J: TRBJ2-1; D: NA; V: TRBV29-1; DNA: TGCAGCGTTGAAGATACCCAGCGGACCTACAATGAGCAGTTCTTC; CDR3: CSVEDTQRTYNEQFF
size: NA; J: TRBJ2-5; D: TRBD2; V: TRBV5-1; DNA: TGCGCCAGCAGCTCATCTAGACTAGCGGGGGTTCAAGGAGAGACCCAGTACTTC; CDR3: CASSSSRLAGVQGETQYF
size: NA; J: TRBJ1-5; D: NA; V: TRBV25-1; DNA: TGTGCCAGCAACAGCCAGGGTCAGCCCCAGCATTTT; CDR3: CASNSQGQPQHF
size: NA; J: TRBJ1-6; D: NA; V: TRBV5-1; DNA: TGCGCCAGCAGCCTTTCGGGACACCTTAATAATTCACCCCTCCACTTT; CDR3: CASSLSGHLNNSPLHF
size: many; J: TRBJ1-1; D: NA; V: TRBV6-1; DNA: TGTGCCAGCAGCCCTTCAGGTCGCGCTGAAGCTTTCTTT; CDR3: CASSPSGRAEAFF
size: many; J: TRBJ2-5; D: NA; V: TRBV20-1; DNA: TGCAGTGCTACGGACAGACAAGAGACCCAGTACTTC; CDR3: CSATDRQETQYF
size: many; J: TRBJ1-2; D: NA; V: TRBV30; DNA: TGTGCCTGGAACTTGGGGGGTCCCTATGGCTACACCTTC; CDR3: CAWNLGGPYGYTF
size: many; J: TRBJ2-7; D: TRBD1; V: TRBV6-1; DNA: TGTGCCAGCAGCGTCAGGGACAGGGCCTACGAGCAGTACTTC; CDR3: CASSVRDRAYEQYF
size: few; J: TRBJ1-4; D: NA; V: TRBV6-1; DNA: TGTGCCAGCAGTTATGGTCCCGGGGGCCGAAAACTGTTTTTT; CDR3: CASSYGPGGRKLFF
size: few; J: TRBJ2-3; D: TRBD1; V: TRBV27; DNA: TGTGCCAGCAGTCCATCCGGGACAGGGGTCCTAGTAGATACGCAGTATTTT; CDR3: CASSPSGTGVLVDTQYF
size: few; J: TRBJ1-3; D: NA; V: TRBV7-3; DNA: TGTGCCAGCAGCTCGGCCGGGGCACCTGGAAACACCATATATTTT; CDR3: CASSSAGAPGNTIYF
size: many; J: TRBJ2-7; D: NA; V: TRBV11-2; DNA: TGTGCCAGCAGCCCCCGGACGGGCCCTTCATACGAGCAGTACTTC; CDR3: CASSPRTGPSYEQYF
size: many; J: TRBJ2-7; D: NA; V: TRBV20-1; DNA: TGCAGTGCTACGACTAGAAGGGCCCCCTACGAGCAGTACTTC; CDR3: CSATTRRAPYEQYF
size: NA; J: TRBJ2-1; D: NA; V: TRBV7-8; DNA: TGTGCCAGCAGCTTTATTAACAATGAGCAGTTCTTC; CDR3: CASSFINNEQFF
size: many; J: TRBJ2-7; D: NA; V: TRBV5-1; DNA: TGCGCCAGCAGCTTGGGGTGGGAGCAAGCGGCCCCGTCATACGAGCAGTACTTC; CDR3: CASSLGWEQAAPSYEQYF
size: many; J: TRBJ2-3; D: TRBD2; V: TRBV7-9; DNA: TGTGCCAGCAGCTACCGGACTAGCGGGGGGACAGATACGCAGTATTTT; CDR3: CASSYRTSGGTDTQYF
size: NA; J: TRBJ1-1; D: NA; V: TRBV6-1; DNA: TGTGCCAGCAGTGAGGTCTTCAGGAACACTGAAGCTTTCTTT; CDR3: CASSEVFRNTEAFF
size: NA; J: TRBJ1-6; D: NA; V: TRBV7-9; DNA: TGTGCCAGCAGCTTAGTGGCGGGGCGGGGATCACCCCTCCACTTT; CDR3: CASSLVAGRGSPLHF
size: many; J: TRBJ2-2; D: NA; V: TRBV30; DNA: TGTGCCTGGCACCACCCCCCGGCCGGGGAGCTGTTTTTT; CDR3: CAWHHPPAGELFF
size: many; J: TRBJ1-5; D: NA; V: TRBV5-1; DNA: TGTGCCAGCAGCCTTGGTGTGGGGAGCAATCAGCCCCAGCATTTT; CDR3: CASSLGVGSNQPQHF
size: many; J: TRBJ2-2; D: NA; V: TRBV9; DNA: TGTGCCAGCAGCGGGCAGGAATCGAACACCGGGGAGCTGTTTTTT; CDR3: CASSGQESNTGELFF
size: NA; J: TRBJ2-6; D: NA; V: TRBV2; DNA: TGTGCCAGCAGTGAAGTTAGCGGAAAGGGGGCCAACGTCCTGACTTTC; CDR3: CASSEVSGKGANVLTF
size: NA; J: TRBJ2-3; D: TRBD2; V: TRBV7-9; DNA: TGTGCCAGCAGCCCCCCGGGACTAGCAATCGTCGGCACAGATACGCAGTATTTT; CDR3: CASSPPGLAIVGTDTQYF
size: many; J: TRBJ2-2; D: NA; V: TRBV7-3; DNA: TGTGCCAGCAGCTTAGGACAGACCGACACCGGGGAGCTGTTTTTT; CDR3: CASSLGQTDTGELFF
size: NA; J: TRBJ2-7; D: NA; V: TRBV27; DNA: TGTGCCAGCAGTCCGTTTGGGGCGTCCTACGAGCAGTACTTC; CDR3: CASSPFGASYEQYF
size: many; J: TRBJ1-1; D: NA; V: TRBV4-1; DNA: TGCGCCAGCAGTACAACAGGTCGGGGGAGAGCGACTGAAGCTTTCTTT; CDR3: CASSTTGRGRATEAFF
size: many; J: TRBJ2-2; D: NA; V: TRBV6-1; DNA: TGTGCCAGCAGTGAACGTTGGGCAGCCGGGGAGCTGTTTTTT; CDR3: CASSERWAAGELFF
size: many; J: TRBJ2-7; D: TRBD1; V: TRBV4-1; DNA: TGCGCCAGCAGCCGGACCCGGGACAGAGACTACGAGCAGTACTTC; CDR3: CASSRTRDRDYEQYF
size: NA; J: TRBJ2-7; D: TRBD2; V: TRBV20-1; DNA: TGCAGTGCTAGCGGGAGGCCGGGGGAGCAGTACTTC; CDR3: CSASGRPGEQYF
size: many; J: TRBJ2-7; D: TRBD1; V: TRBV12-3/TRBV12-4; DNA: TGTGCCAGCAGTTTGGGGGGACTTGGACAGGGGGTCTTGGTACCGTACTTC; CDR3: CASSLGGLGQGVLVPYF
size: many; J: TRBJ2-1; D: NA; V: TRBV6-2/TRBV6-3; DNA: TGTGCCAGCAGTGCCCACTATAGCGAAAGCAATGAGCAGTTCTTC; CDR3: CASSAHYSESNEQFF
size: many; J: TRBJ2-2; D: TRBD1; V: TRBV6-1; DNA: TGTGCCAGCAGTCCAGCCGGGACAGTTCCAACCGGGGAGCTGTTTTTT; CDR3: CASSPAGTVPTGELFF
size: many; J: TRBJ1-5; D: TRBD1; V: TRBV7-2; DNA: TGTGCCAGCAGCTTACTAGGGACAGCCCTCAATCAGCCCCAGCATTTT; CDR3: CASSLLGTALNQPQHF